The source of this T cell receptor (beta chain) is a study of T-cell reconstitution after alpha-beta-depleted transplantation in children. For TCRbeta, the library was prepared with unique molecular identifiers. TCRdb re-called the PCR reads with MiXCR, one entry per CDR3 protein. Of about 300,000 distinct CDR3 sequences detected, about a tenth appear once; the ten largest clones hold roughly 7%. This clonotype came up many times. As yet, its antigen is unknown. V was pared by 7 bases and J by 4 bases, with 14 bases between. The germline V gene encodes CDR1 SQVTM and CDR2 ANQGSEA. The CDR3 consists of 13 residues. Study-level results: A year had passed since transplant, and T-cell counts and diversity by then came mostly from newly produced T cells. After transplant, high TCRbeta diversity at day 60 in some patients arose from surviving recipient T cells and thymic progenitors. Expanded clones from the graft, numbering several hundred, reportedly supplied alpha-beta T cells about two months after transplant.

The material was PBMCs, obtained before TCRalphabeta/CD19-depleted stem cell transplant. J is TRBJ2-1 and V is TRBV29-1; D uncertain. The TCR originated in a boy in the first two years of life with acute myeloid leukemia, due to receive a stem cell transplant. CDR3 sequence (DNA): TGCAGCGCCCCAGACGGGTTGTACAATGAGCAGTTCTTC. Its translation: CSAPDGLYNEQFF.